Sequencing of this T cell receptor beta chain was carried out in a study of cytomegalovirus exposure and HLA in healthy donors. Findings of the study overall: The study listed roughly 150 cytomegalovirus-associated TCR beta chains. Most TCRs appeared rarely, but some public TCRs recurred in many donors.

Remarks on this clone: Its antigen is as yet unknown.

Germline CDR1 and CDR2: SEHNR and FQNEAQ (reference sequence). The CDR3 contains 17 residues. V dropped 1 base and J dropped 4; count of bases not matched to a gene: 11. The study drew the donors from its approximately 110-subject validation cohort, separate from the roughly 700-subject first cohort. The data were produced by immunoSEQ multiplex PCR, yet TCRdb's version contains in-frame clones alone and is incomplete. The sample holds tens of thousands of clones, roughly 94% seen once. The V call is TRBV7-9, the J call TRBJ2-3; 7 bases match TRBD2. Sequenced sample: PBMCs. The TCR originated in a woman between 18 and 30 years old in good health and CMV-seronegative. CDR3 in amino acids: CASSLGRGKGTADTQYF. CDR3 nucleotides: TGTGCCAGCAGCTTAGGGCGGGGGAAAGGGACCGCAGATACGCAGTATTTT.